Sequencing of this TCR beta chain was carried out in a study of graft-versus-host responses after intestinal transplantation. About this clone itself: Antigen: not known.

Per germline, CDR1 GTSNPN and CDR2 SVGIG (reference sequence). The V gene lost 1 base and the J gene lost 0 bases, with 17 bases spanning the gap. This CDR3 has 17 amino acids. The assay was immunoSEQ multiplex PCR, and TCRdb's table has in-frame clones only and misses some. The table shows about 94,000 clones, with 90% to 95% occurring only once. The chain recombines TRBV30 with TRBJ2-3; maybe TRBD2 (6 bases). The source was unstimulated CD8+ T cells sorted from spleen or lymph node cells, collected before intestinal transplant. The sequence came from a human donor who received an intestinal transplant. CDR3 nucleotide sequence: TGTGCCTGGAGTGAACCAGCCCGGGAGTGGAGCACAGATACGCAGTATTTT. This gives the protein CAWSEPAREWSTDTQYF.